This TCR beta chain was recorded in a study of blood T cell repertoires in COVID-19. In the study overall: Material from acute and convalescent COVID-19 was sourced from the United States, Italy and Spain. Sample material is recorded as cDNA or gDNA derived from T cells, B-cell-depleted T cells, or PBMCs.

Original methodology: Estimation of nucleated cell counts was performed using reference gene primer amplification. This table comes from immunoSEQ multiplex PCR, and its TCRdb copy is limited to in-frame clones, with some not included. V, J and clone size are taken as reported in that table, and D and trimming were inferred from the DNA itself. Found here are 120,000 to 150,000 clones, over 75% of them singletons; the top ten hold 10% to 15%. The CDR3 runs 14 residues. V dropped 2 bases and J dropped 2 bases, with 8 bases sitting between them. Germline CDR1 reads SGHTA; CDR2 reads FQGNSA. The rearrangement joins TRBV7-2 to TRBJ2-3, with a possible D match to TRBD2 (6 bases). Sequences were obtained from peripheral blood. This receptor was taken from a man aged 60 to 75 with active or convalescent COVID-19. The CDR3 here is CASSLRGYTDTQYF. The CDR3 nucleotides are TGTGCCAGCAGCTTACGGGGGTACACAGATACGCAGTATTTT.